This entry lists 12 T cell receptor beta chains sequenced from one sample in a study of blood T cell repertoires in COVID-19. Here immunoSEQ multiplex PCR was the method, and the copy in TCRdb shows in-frame clones only, minus some. The sample carries some 150,000 clones, 85% to 90% recorded once. Sequenced material: peripheral blood. The receptors here all came from a woman between 40 and 55 years old with acute or convalescent COVID-19.

V usage is TRBV18 and J usage is TRBJ1-1; a possible D gene is TRBD1 (5 bases). Trimming stripped 1 base from V and 1 base from J, with 10 bases between. This CDR3 has 15 residues. CDR1 and CDR2 from the germline V gene are KGHSH and LQKENI. In nucleotides, the CDR3 is TGTGCCAGCTCACCACAGGGCCAGGGGAACACTGAAGCTTTCTTT. Protein product: CASSPQGQGNTEAFF.

V is TRBV6-2 or TRBV6-3 and J is TRBJ2-7; TRBD2 is a possible D gene (5 bases). Trimming left V 2 bases short and J 7 bases short, with 12 bases between. In germline, CDR1 is MNHEY, CDR2 SVGEGT. This CDR3 region has 13 residues. This CDR3 reads CASSYVGPGEQYF. The CDR3, as DNA: TGTGCCAGCAGTTACGTTGGGCCGGGGGAGCAGTACTTC.

This chain joins TRBV21-1 and TRBJ2-1; the table calls TRBD1, which could not be checked here. TRBV21-1 is marked as a pseudogene. The CDR3 spans 16 residues. The CDR3 region is CASSIRQGHSYNEQFF. The DNA of the CDR3 is TGTGCCAGCAGCATTCGACAGGGTCATTCCTACAATGAGCAGTTCTTC.

V and J are TRBV7-3 and TRBJ2-3; 8 positions match TRBD1. The CDR3 is 14 residues long. J was trimmed by 4 bases and V by 2 bases; bases with no gene match: 2. Germline CDR1 is SGHTA and CDR2 is FQGTGA. In nucleotides, the CDR3 is TGTGCCAGCAGCTTAGACAGGGGAGCAGATACGCAGTATTTT. Translated: CASSLDRGADTQYF.

The V call is TRBV11-3, the J call TRBJ2-7; the D gene is possibly TRBD1 (5 bases). Germline V gives CDR1 SGHNT, CDR2 YENEEA. V was shortened by 5 bases and J by 6 bases, with 32 bases between the two germline ends. This CDR3 spans 19 amino acids. The CDR3 region has the DNA TGTGCCAGCAGCCAACTTAGCAAACTGCCCCAGGGCGGAAGAACCGAGCAGTACTTC. Its translation: CASSQLSKLPQGGRTEQYF.

This rearrangement joins TRBV14 to TRBJ2-5; perhaps TRBD2 as D (5 bases). Germline lookup yields CDR1 SGHDN and CDR2 FVKESK. The length of the CDR3 is 16 residues. The V and J ends lost 4 bases and 1 base respectively, with 16 bases between them. The CDR3 sequence is CASSRRTGTRQETQYF. DNA for the CDR3: TGTGCCAGCAGCCGACGGACGGGAACACGCCAAGAGACCCAGTACTTC.

The genes are TRBV30 and TRBJ2-2, with 10 bases that match TRBD1. The CDR3 loop spans 14 amino acids. The germline CDR1 and CDR2 sequences are GTSNPN and SVGIG (reference sequence). With V trimmed by 4 bases and J by 4 bases, 3 bases remained unmatched. The DNA for the CDR3 is TGTGCCTGGACGCGGACAGGGGGCACCGGGGAGCTGTTTTTT. Protein product: CAWTRTGGTGELFF. Together with reference TRBV30 and TRBJ2-2, the CDR3 gives the full variable domain: SQTIHQWPATLVQPVGSPLSLECTVEGTSNPNLYWYRQAAGRGLQLLFYSVGIGQISSEVPQNLSASRPQDRQFILSSKKLLLSDSGFYLCAWTRTGGTGELFFGEGSRLTVL.

V usage is TRBV15 and J usage is TRBJ2-7; D is undetermined. CDR3 length: 14 amino acids. Germline V CDR1 and CDR2: LNHNV, YYDKDF (reference sequence). Trimming stripped 0 bases from V and 4 bases from J, with 10 bases between. The CDR3 nucleotides are TGTGCCACCAGCAGAGATCCAGGCACTTACGAGCAGTACTTC. This codes for CATSRDPGTYEQYF.

The gene calls are TRBV7-2 and TRBJ2-2; tentatively, D is TRBD1 (6 bases). Between the trimmed V and J ends, which lost 5 bases and 4 bases, there was a span of 17 bases. The CDR3 runs to 16 residues. Germline-derived CDR1 and CDR2 are SGHTA and FQGNSA. CDR3 coding DNA: TGTGCCAGCAGCCAGTTTGGGGGACATCGCACCGGGGAGCTGTTTTTT. It yields the protein CASSQFGGHRTGELFF.

CDR3 bases: TGTGCCAGCTCACCGGGACAGGGGGAGACCCAGTACTTC. Protein product: CASSPGQGETQYF. This rearrangement joins TRBV18 to TRBJ2-5; 10 bases align to TRBD1. V was clipped by 3 bases and J by 5 bases; unmatched bases: 0. CDR3 length: 13 amino acids. Germline CDR1 KGHSH, CDR2 LQKENI.

This chain joins TRBV7-9 and TRBJ1-3; D call uncertain. This CDR3 is 14 amino acids long. V lost 5 bases and J 0 bases, leaving 8 bases between the germline ends. Germline loops: CDR1 SEHNR, CDR2 FQNEAQ (reference sequence). The CDR3 loop reads CASSGLNSGNTIYF. The DNA for the CDR3 is TGTGCCAGCAGCGGGCTGAACTCTGGAAACACCATATATTTT.

V usage is TRBV29-1 and J usage is TRBJ2-1; the D gene is possibly TRBD2 (6 bases). The CDR3 has 13 residues. CDR1 is SQVTM and CDR2 is ANQGSEA in the germline V gene. V was clipped by 6 bases and J by 2 bases, with 11 bases between them. CDR3 coding DNA: TGCAGCGTAACCTCTAGCGCCTACAATGAGCAGTTCTTC. Translating it yields CSVTSSAYNEQFF.